Listed here are 23 T cell receptor beta chains from one sample, sequenced in a study of cytomegalovirus exposure and HLA in healthy donors. In the PCR, 60 Vbeta and 13 Jbeta primers were used. Clones were sequenced by immunoSEQ multiplex PCR, and TCRdb holds only the in-frame ones, with some missing. The sample has over 130,000 clones, about three fifths seen once. Input material: PBMCs. The receptors here all came from a male donor in good health and CMV-seronegative.

The chain combines TRBV4-1 with TRBJ1-1; 9 positions match TRBD1. V lost 4 bases to trimming and J lost 2 bases; unmatched junction nucleotides: 5. The CDR3 loop spans 15 amino acids. CDR1 is MGHRA, CDR2 YSYEKL, per germline. The CDR3: CASSPLGQGNTEAFF. CDR3 in DNA: TGCGCCAGCAGCCCCTTGGGACAGGGCAACACTGAAGCTTTCTTT.

The chain recombines TRBV6-5 with TRBJ2-3, with 8 bases matching TRBD2. The germline V gene has CDR1 MNHEY and CDR2 SVGAGI. The V gene end was trimmed by 2 bases and the J gene end by 4 bases; junction bases not matched to a gene: 5. This CDR3 is 15 amino acids long. The CDR3 coding sequence is TGTGCCAGCAGTTACGGGACTAGACTGGCAGATACGCAGTATTTT. As protein: CASSYGTRLADTQYF.

V gene TRBV2 combines with J gene TRBJ1-5; 10 nucleotides match TRBD1. The CDR3 totals 15 residues. Germline CDR1 SNHLY, CDR2 FYNNEI. Trimming at V came to 6 bases and at J to 2 bases, leaving 4 bases not matched to a gene. As DNA, the CDR3 is TGTGCCAGCAGACTCGGGACAGGGGGCAATCAGCCCCAGCATTTT. Translating gives CASRLGTGGNQPQHF.

This chain joins TRBV27 and TRBJ2-1; perhaps TRBD1 as D (6 bases). This CDR3 spans 20 amino acids. Per the germline V gene, CDR1 is MNHEY and CDR2 is SMNVEV (reference sequence). The germline V and J ends were trimmed by 2 bases and 3 bases, with 26 bases remaining between them. Here the CDR3 reads CASSLNPPGRAQGYYNEQFF. The CDR3 DNA follows: TGTGCCAGCAGTTTAAACCCCCCGGGGCGGGCACAGGGATACTACAATGAGCAGTTCTTC.

This clone showed up just a few times. The genes are TRBV7-9 and TRBJ1-1; D gene ambiguous. Germline V CDR1 and CDR2: SEHNR, FQNEAQ (reference sequence). Trimming removed 3 bases from V and 2 bases from J, with 10 bases in between. The CDR3 covers 14 residues. This CDR3 reads CASSFMVQNTEAFF. CDR3 in DNA: TGTGCCAGCAGCTTTATGGTACAAAACACTGAAGCTTTCTTT.

The rearrangement uses TRBV7-8 and TRBJ2-7; 8 bases are shared with TRBD1. The CDR3 is 15 amino acids. The germline V gene encodes CDR1 SGHVS and CDR2 FQNEAQ. Trimming cost V 1 base and J 4 bases; bases outside gene matches: 6. Here the CDR3 reads CASSLGGTGDYEQYF. The CDR3 DNA sequence: TGTGCCAGCAGCTTAGGAGGGACAGGAGATTACGAGCAGTACTTC.

This chain connects TRBV5-1 to TRBJ2-5; the D gene is possibly TRBD1 (6 bases). Germline V gives CDR1 SGHRS, CDR2 YFSETQ. The V end lost 0 bases, the J end lost 0 bases, and 9 bases lay between the germline ends. CDR3 size: 15 residues. The CDR3 nucleotides are TGCGCCAGCAGCTTGGGTGGACAGAACCAAGAGACCCAGTACTTC. Translating it yields CASSLGGQNQETQYF.

V is TRBV6-5 and J is TRBJ2-7; TRBD1 matches at 9 bases. This CDR3 is 15 amino acids long. Losses at the gene ends were 6 bases for V and 0 bases for J; bases not matched to a gene: 6. Germline-derived CDR1 and CDR2 are MNHEY and SVGAGI. The CDR3 spells CASSWDRASSYEQYF. DNA of the CDR3: TGTGCCAGCAGCTGGGACAGGGCGAGCTCCTACGAGCAGTACTTC.

V and J are TRBV19 and TRBJ1-1; D might be TRBD1 (5 bases). Trimming removed 6 bases at V and 3 bases at J, with 14 bases between. This CDR3 has 14 residues. Germline lookup yields CDR1 LNHDA and CDR2 SQIVND (reference sequence). The CDR3 region has the DNA TGTGCCAGTAGGACCAGGGATTGGGACACTGAAGCTTTCTTT. Amino acids: CASRTRDWDTEAFF.

The chain is built from TRBV7-9 and TRBJ2-5, with D perhaps TRBD2 (7 bases). This CDR3 has 15 residues. V dropped 5 bases and J dropped 5 bases, with 18 bases sitting between them. Germline V lookup: CDR1 SEHNR, CDR2 FQNEAQ (reference sequence). The CDR3 DNA follows: TGTGCCAGCAGCCGCGGGGGCCCCGGAGTGGAGACCCAGTACTTC. It translates to CASSRGGPGVETQYF.

The J gene is TRBJ1-6, the V gene TRBV5-6, with D maybe TRBD1 (6 bases). V lost 5 bases to trimming and J lost 6 bases, with 12 bases between them. The CDR3 is 14 amino acids. From germline, CDR1 is SGHDT and CDR2 YYEEEE. CDR3 DNA sequence: TGTGCCAGCAGGGGAGGGGGTTTTAATTCACCCCTCCACTTT. It specifies CASRGGGFNSPLHF.

This rearrangement joins TRBV13 to TRBJ1-2, with 7 bases lining up with TRBD1. J gave up 8 bases and V 4 bases, and 4 bases lay outside the gene matches. The CDR3 is 12 amino acids. Germline V lookup: CDR1 PRHDT, CDR2 FYEKMQ (reference sequence). The CDR3 DNA follows: TGTGCCAGCAGCTCCACAGGGGCCGGCTACACCTTC. This gives the protein CASSSTGAGYTF.

This clone was detected once. The rearrangement links TRBV5-1 to TRBJ2-2, with TRBD2 identical over 7 bases. V was pared by 3 bases and J by 4 bases, with 6 bases of the junction left unmatched. CDR1 is SGHRS, CDR2 YFSETQ, per germline. This CDR3 is built from 15 residues. CDR3 sequence: CASSSDGGSTGELFF. Here the CDR3 DNA reads TGCGCCAGCAGCTCAGACGGGGGGAGCACCGGGGAGCTGTTTTTT.

J is TRBJ2-7 and V is TRBV5-4; TRBD2 matches 13 bases. The V and J ends lost 4 bases and 1 base, in that order; junction bases with no gene match: 2. The CDR3 loop spans 15 amino acids. Germline V gives CDR1 SGHNT, CDR2 YYREEE (reference sequence). CDR3 DNA: TGTGCCAGCAGCGGGGGACTAGCGGGGTCCTACGAGCAGTACTTC. Encoded protein: CASSGGLAGSYEQYF.

The chain combines TRBV28 with TRBJ1-2, with TRBD1 matching 7 bases. From germline, CDR1 is MDHEN and CDR2 SYDVKM. The V gene end was trimmed by 9 bases and the J gene end by 1 base; junction bases not matched to a gene: 5. The CDR3 has 13 amino acids. CDR3 DNA: TGTGCCAGTCGGGACAGCAATAACTATGGCTACACCTTC. Encoded protein: CASRDSNNYGYTF.

The rearrangement joins TRBV7-6 to TRBJ1-4; weak D call: TRBD1 (5 bases). Per the germline V gene, CDR1 is SGHVS and CDR2 is FNYEAQ. CDR3 length equals 16 residues. Between the trimmed V and J ends, which lost 4 bases and 2 bases, there was a span of 14 bases. The CDR3 sequence: CASSSRPGYTNEKLFF. CDR3 bases: TGTGCCAGCAGCTCCCGCCCAGGGTATACTAATGAAAAACTGTTTTTT.

Only one count was recorded for this clone. This chain connects TRBV4-1 to TRBJ2-3; weak D call: TRBD1 (6 bases). The V gene's germline CDR1 is MGHRA and CDR2 YSYEKL. The length of the CDR3 is 19 residues. V was pared by 0 bases and J by 0 bases, with 19 bases between. The CDR3 reads CASSQEYPSTGRSTDTQYF. The CDR3 DNA reads as TGCGCCAGCAGCCAAGAGTACCCCTCAACAGGGAGAAGCACAGATACGCAGTATTTT.

The chain uses TRBV7-3 and TRBJ1-1; D not certain. V lost 1 base and J lost 2, with 11 bases in between. This CDR3 is built from 15 residues. Germline CDR1 is SGHTA and CDR2 is FQGTGA. CDR3 DNA sequence: TGTGCCAGCAGCTTAAGACCGGGAACCAACACTGAAGCTTTCTTT. It codes for CASSLRPGTNTEAFF.

This clone has just a few counts. This chain connects TRBV6-5 to TRBJ1-2; D is undetermined. This CDR3 has 14 amino acids. V lost 4 bases and J 4 bases, leaving 13 bases between the germline ends. Per the germline V gene, CDR1 is MNHEY and CDR2 is SVGAGI. This chain's CDR3 is CASSSPGLRYGYTF. CDR3 in DNA: TGTGCCAGCAGTTCACCGGGTCTACGCTATGGCTACACCTTC.

This clone was seen a handful of times. This chain uses TRBV9 with TRBJ1-1, with D hard to call. Trimming pared 2 bases from V and 2 bases from J, leaving 13 bases between. Germline assignment: CDR1 SGDLS and CDR2 YYNGEE. The CDR3 spans 15 residues. DNA for the CDR3: TGTGCCAGCAGCGTGACTCAGAGGGAAAACACTGAAGCTTTCTTT. Residues: CASSVTQRENTEAFF.

The chain employs TRBV13 and TRBJ2-1, with D tentatively TRBD2 (7 bases). CDR1 is PRHDT and CDR2 is FYEKMQ in the germline V gene (reference sequence). This CDR3 is 17 amino acids long. Trimming pared 5 bases from V and 0 bases from J, leaving 17 bases between. CDR3 DNA sequence: TGTGCCAGCAGCGCTCGGACAAGGGGGGGCTCCTACAATGAGCAGTTCTTC. The encoded protein is CASSARTRGGSYNEQFF.

This chain uses TRBV30 with TRBJ1-5, with D perhaps matching TRBD1 (5 bases). The germline V gene has CDR1 GTSNPN and CDR2 SVGIG (reference sequence). The CDR3 is made up of 14 amino acids. Trimming shortened V by 4 bases and J by 6 bases, and 16 bases separated the two germline ends. CDR3 DNA sequence: TGTGCCTGGACGAAGGGGATAGGGGTTCAGCCCCAGCATTTT. It yields the protein CAWTKGIGVQPQHF.

This clone was detected a few times. CDR3 region: CASSEAGQGKRNNQPQHF. The CDR3 bases are TGTGCCAGCAGTGAAGCCGGACAGGGGAAAAGGAACAATCAGCCCCAGCATTTT. The chain joins TRBV6-1 to TRBJ1-5; 9 positions agree with TRBD1. With V trimmed by 0 bases and J by 3 bases, 9 bases remained unmatched. The CDR3 spans 18 residues. Germline lookup yields CDR1 MNHNS and CDR2 SASEGT.